What follows describes a single TCR beta chain. Antigen unknown. Germline CDR1 and CDR2: SGHAT and FQNNGV. The CDR3 spans 13 residues. V was pared by 1 base and J by 5 bases, with 6 bases between. The data originate from a study of cytomegalovirus exposure and HLA in healthy donors. Study-level results: In all likelihood, a cluster of highly shared sequence variants was a sequencing artifact.

PCR used 60 Vbeta primers and 13 Jbeta primers. Sequenced by immunoSEQ multiplex PCR; TCRdb stores in-frame clones only, minus some. Among some 77,000 clones listed, 80% were seen once. The rearrangement joins TRBV11-2 to TRBJ2-1; the D is unclear. The receptor was isolated from a woman aged 50 to 60 in good health and CMV-seropositive. The specimen sequenced was PBMCs. CDR3: CASSLAFDNEQFF. The DNA of the CDR3 is TGTGCCAGCAGCTTAGCCTTTGACAATGAGCAGTTCTTC.